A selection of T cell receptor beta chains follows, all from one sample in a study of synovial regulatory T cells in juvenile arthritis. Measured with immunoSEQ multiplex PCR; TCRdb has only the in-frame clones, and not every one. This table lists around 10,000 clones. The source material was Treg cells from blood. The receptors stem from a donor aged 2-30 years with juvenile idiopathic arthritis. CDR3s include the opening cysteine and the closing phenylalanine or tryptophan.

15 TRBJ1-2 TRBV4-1 CASSHTSGANYGYTF
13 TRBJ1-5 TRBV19 CASKLRKNQPQHF
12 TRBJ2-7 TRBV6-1 CATGQATYEQYF
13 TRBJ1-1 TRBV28 CASNRVMNTEAFF
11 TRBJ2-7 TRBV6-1 CASSVYSEQYF
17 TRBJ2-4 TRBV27 CASSPPPGTGRYPIQYF
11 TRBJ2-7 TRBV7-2 CASSDYYEQYF
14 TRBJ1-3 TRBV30 CAWRNGGSGNTIYF
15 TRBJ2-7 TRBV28 CASSPYGTGGAKQYF
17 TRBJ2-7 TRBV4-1 CASSQDPSGTGSYEQYF